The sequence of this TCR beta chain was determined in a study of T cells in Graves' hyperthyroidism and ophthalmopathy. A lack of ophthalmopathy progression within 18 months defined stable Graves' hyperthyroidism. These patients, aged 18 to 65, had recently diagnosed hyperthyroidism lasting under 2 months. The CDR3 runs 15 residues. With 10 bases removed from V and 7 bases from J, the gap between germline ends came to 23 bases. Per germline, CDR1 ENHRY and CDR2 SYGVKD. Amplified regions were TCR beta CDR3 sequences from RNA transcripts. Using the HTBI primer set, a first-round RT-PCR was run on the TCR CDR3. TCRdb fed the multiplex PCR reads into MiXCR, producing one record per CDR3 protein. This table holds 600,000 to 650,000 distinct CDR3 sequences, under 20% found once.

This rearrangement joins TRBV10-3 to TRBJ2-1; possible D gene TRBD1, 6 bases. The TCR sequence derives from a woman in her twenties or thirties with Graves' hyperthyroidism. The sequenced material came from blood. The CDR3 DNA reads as TGTGCCACGAGAGATATAGGCAGGGGAACAAATGAGCAGTTCTTC. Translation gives CATRDIGRGTNEQFF.